This entry lists 6 T cell receptor beta chains sequenced from one sample in a study of cytomegalovirus exposure and HLA in healthy donors. Primers for the PCR totalled 60 Vbeta and 13 Jbeta. Here immunoSEQ multiplex PCR was the method, and the copy in TCRdb shows in-frame clones only, minus some. Here the sample spans 200,000 to 250,000 clones, around 75% being singletons. What was sequenced was PBMCs. Source of these receptors: a woman in her twenties or thirties in good health and CMV-seronegative.

The rearrangement links TRBV19 to TRBJ2-5, with a possible D match to TRBD2 (6 bases). The DNA end is a closer match to TRBJ2-7, so the J assignment may be wrong. This CDR3 spans 14 amino acids. Germline V gene lookup returns CDR1 LNHDA and CDR2 SQIVND (reference sequence). Written as DNA, the CDR3 is TGTGCCAGTAGTATCGGTAGCGGAATCTACGAGCAGTACTTC. As protein: CASSIGSGIYEQYF.

The chain joins TRBV6-4 to TRBJ2-1, with 8 bases that match TRBD1. CDR1 and CDR2 (germline): MRHNA, SNTAGT. V was clipped by 4 bases and J by 3 bases; unmatched bases: 5. This CDR3 contains 15 residues. CDR3 in amino acids: CASSVGRGHYNEQFF. The CDR3 DNA is TGTGCCAGCAGTGTGGGCAGGGGGCACTACAATGAGCAGTTCTTC.

Comment on this clone: An end of the junction does not agree with germline; a read error may underlie this. The rearrangement joins TRBV2 to TRBJ2-7; D possibly corresponds to TRBD1 (6 bases). CDR1 and CDR2 (germline): SNHLY, FYNNEI. The CDR3 extends over 17 amino acids. CDR3 loop: CASREGRGEWRVYEQYF. The CDR3, as DNA: TGTGCCAGCAGGGAAGGCAGGGGAGAATGGCGGGTCTACGAGCAGTACTTC.

The gene calls are TRBV7-9 and TRBJ2-3; 9 positions agree with TRBD2. The CDR3 length is 15 residues. J gave up 2 bases and V 4 bases, and 4 bases lay outside the gene matches. Looked up from germline, CDR1 is SEHNR and CDR2 is FQNEAQ (reference sequence). For the CDR3, the DNA is TGTGCCAGCAGCTACTTAGCGGGAGCCACAGATACGCAGTATTTT. Its translation is CASSYLAGATDTQYF.

The table lists this clone with a count of one. The chain links TRBV9 to TRBJ1-6; 9 bases agree with TRBD1. The CDR3 loop spans 15 amino acids. Germline V gives CDR1 SGDLS, CDR2 YYNGEE. V lost 4 bases and J lost 9; bases outside the gene matches: 8. The CDR3 nucleotides read TGTGCCAGCAGCCCCTCGGGACAGGGCGGTTCACCCCTCCACTTT. Residues: CASSPSGQGGSPLHF. The variable domain in full, completed from reference TRBV9 and TRBJ1-6, reads DSGVTQTPKHLITATGQRVTLRCSPRSGDLSVYWYQQSLDQGLQFLIQYYNGEERAKGNILERFSAQQFPDLHSELNLSSLELGDSALYFCASSPSGQGGSPLHFGNGTRLTVT.

This sequence joins TRBV27 and TRBJ1-2; TRBD1 matches at 8 bases. The CDR3 runs 14 residues. Unmatched junction bases numbered 6, after V lost 5 bases and J lost 4 bases. Germline lookup yields CDR1 MNHEY and CDR2 SMNVEV (reference sequence). This CDR3 is CASSPGTGVYGYTF. In DNA form, the CDR3 reads TGTGCCAGCAGTCCTGGGACAGGCGTCTATGGCTACACCTTC.